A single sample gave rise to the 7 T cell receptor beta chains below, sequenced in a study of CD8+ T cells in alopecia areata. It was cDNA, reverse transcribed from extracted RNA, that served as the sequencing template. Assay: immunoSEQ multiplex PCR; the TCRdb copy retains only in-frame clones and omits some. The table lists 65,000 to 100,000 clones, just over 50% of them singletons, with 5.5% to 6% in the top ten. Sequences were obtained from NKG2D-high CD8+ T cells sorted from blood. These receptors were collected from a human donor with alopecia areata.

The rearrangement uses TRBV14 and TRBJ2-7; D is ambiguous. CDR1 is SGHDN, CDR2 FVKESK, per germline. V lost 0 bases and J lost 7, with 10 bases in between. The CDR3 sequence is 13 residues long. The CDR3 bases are TGTGCCAGCAGCCAAGATGGGGTGGAGGAGCAGTACTTC. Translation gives CASSQDGVEEQYF.

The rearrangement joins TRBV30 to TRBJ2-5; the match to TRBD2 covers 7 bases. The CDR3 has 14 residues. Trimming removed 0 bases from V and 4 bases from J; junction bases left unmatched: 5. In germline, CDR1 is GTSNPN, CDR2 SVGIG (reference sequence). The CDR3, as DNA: TGTGCCTGGAGTGTTCCGGGGAGGGGAGAGACCCAGTACTTC. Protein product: CAWSVPGRGETQYF. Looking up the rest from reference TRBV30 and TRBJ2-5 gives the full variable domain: SQTIHQWPATLVQPVGSPLSLECTVEGTSNPNLYWYRQAAGRGLQLLFYSVGIGQISSEVPQNLSASRPQDRQFILSSKKLLLSDSGFYLCAWSVPGRGETQYFGPGTRLLVL.

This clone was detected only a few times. The DNA of the CDR3 is TGTGCCAGCAGTTTATGGACTAGCAATGCAGATACGCAGTATTTT. Amino acids: CASSLWTSNADTQYF. The chain joins TRBV28 to TRBJ2-3; TRBD2 matches at 7 bases. V lost 0 bases to trimming and J lost 4 bases; unmatched junction nucleotides: 4. The CDR3 loop spans 15 amino acids. Germline lookup yields CDR1 MDHEN and CDR2 SYDVKM.

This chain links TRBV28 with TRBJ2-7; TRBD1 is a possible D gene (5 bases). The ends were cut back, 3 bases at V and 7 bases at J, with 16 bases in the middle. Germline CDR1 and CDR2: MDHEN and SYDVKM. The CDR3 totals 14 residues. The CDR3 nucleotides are TGTGCCAGCAGTTTGTCCAGGGAATGGGGAGAGCAGTACTTC. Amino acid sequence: CASSLSREWGEQYF.

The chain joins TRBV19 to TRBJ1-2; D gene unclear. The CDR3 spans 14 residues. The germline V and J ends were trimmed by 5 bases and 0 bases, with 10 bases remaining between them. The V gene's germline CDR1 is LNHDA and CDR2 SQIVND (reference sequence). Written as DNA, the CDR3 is TGTGCCAGTAGTCCTCCGGGTCCTAACTATGGCTACACCTTC. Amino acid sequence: CASSPPGPNYGYTF.

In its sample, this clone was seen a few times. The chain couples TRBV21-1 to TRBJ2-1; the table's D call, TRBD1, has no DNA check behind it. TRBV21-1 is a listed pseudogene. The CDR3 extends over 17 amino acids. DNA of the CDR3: TGTGCCAGCAGCAAGTCCTCAGGGGTCGGAGCTTACAATGAGCAGTTCTTC. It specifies CASSKSSGVGAYNEQFF.

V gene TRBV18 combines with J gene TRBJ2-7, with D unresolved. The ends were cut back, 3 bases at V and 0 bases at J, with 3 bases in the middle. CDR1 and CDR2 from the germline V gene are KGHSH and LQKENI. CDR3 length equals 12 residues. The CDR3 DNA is TGTGCCAGCTCACCCCGCTCCTACGAGCAGTACTTC. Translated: CASSPRSYEQYF.